Below, 16 T cell receptor beta chains from the same sample are listed, as sequenced in a study of shared clonotypes between healthy human individuals. TCRdb's copy holds only in-frame clones and misses some; the assay was immunoSEQ multiplex PCR. Of 400,000 to 600,000 clones in the sample, over 75% were seen once. The sequencing sample was made of PBMCs. These receptors were collected from a woman aged 40 to 50 in good health. Some clones in this sample may be carry-over from other donors' samples.

J is TRBJ2-3 and V is TRBV5-1; D call uncertain. CDR3 length: 14 residues. The germline V and J ends were trimmed by 1 base and 3 bases, with 9 bases remaining between them. The germline gives CDR1 SGHRS, CDR2 YFSETQ. The CDR3 sequence: CASSLPWMTDTQYF. In DNA, the CDR3 is TGCGCCAGCAGCTTGCCTTGGATGACAGATACGCAGTATTTT.

The chain combines TRBV28 with TRBJ1-1; D is perhaps TRBD1 (5 bases). Germline CDR1 reads MDHEN; CDR2 reads SYDVKM. V gave up 2 bases and J gave up 0 bases, with 19 bases separating them. The CDR3 consists of 18 residues. This CDR3 is CASSLDTGTYVMNTEAFF. DNA of the CDR3: TGTGCCAGCAGTTTAGACACCGGGACGTACGTGATGAACACTGAAGCTTTCTTT.

The rearrangement links TRBV28 to TRBJ1-5; tentatively, D is TRBD1 (5 bases). This CDR3 has 17 amino acids. The germline CDR1 and CDR2 sequences are MDHEN and SYDVKM. V lost 6 bases to trimming and J lost 0 bases, with 18 bases between them. The CDR3 sequence is CASSPLPGFYSNQPQHF. CDR3 bases: TGTGCCAGCAGCCCCCTCCCAGGGTTCTATAGCAATCAGCCCCAGCATTTT.

This clone was picked up one time. The CDR3 sequence is CASSTPGQYTEAFF. CDR3 DNA sequence: TGTGCCAGTAGTACTCCGGGACAATACACTGAAGCTTTCTTT. The J gene is TRBJ1-1, the V gene TRBV19; possible D gene TRBD1, 6 bases. The length of the CDR3 is 14 residues. V was clipped by 4 bases and J by 3 bases, with 12 bases between them. CDR1 is LNHDA, CDR2 SQIVND, per germline (reference sequence).

This chain uses TRBV18 with TRBJ1-6, with TRBD1 matching over 9 bases. This CDR3 spans 15 amino acids. Germline loops: CDR1 KGHSH, CDR2 LQKENI. V dropped 5 bases and J dropped 11; count of bases not matched to a gene: 10. The CDR3 loop reads CASSEGGTGNPPLHF. CDR3 sequence (DNA): TGTGCCAGCTCAGAAGGGGGGACAGGGAACCCACCCCTCCACTTT.

This clone showed up many times. V gene TRBV7-2 combines with J gene TRBJ2-5, with D possibly being TRBD1 (6 bases). Germline CDR1 reads SGHTA; CDR2 reads FQGNSA. V gave up 1 base and J gave up 0 bases, with 9 bases separating them. This CDR3 is 15 amino acids long. In DNA form, the CDR3 reads TGTGCCAGCAGCTTAGAGGGGACATACCAAGAGACCCAGTACTTC. Translation: CASSLEGTYQETQYF. Complete variable domain (other parts from reference TRBV7-2 and TRBJ2-5): GAGVSQSPSNKVTEKGKDVELRCDPISGHTALYWYRQSLGQGLEFLIYFQGNSAPDKSGLPSDRFSAERTGGSVSTLTIQRTQQEDSAVYLCASSLEGTYQETQYFGPGTRLLVL.

V is TRBV9 and J is TRBJ2-5; D uncertain. Trimming cost V 3 bases and J 4 bases, with 13 bases left between them. Looked up from germline, CDR1 is SGDLS and CDR2 is YYNGEE. The CDR3 is 14 residues long. The CDR3 DNA is TGTGCCAGCAGCGACCTAGGAGTTGGAGAGACCCAGTACTTC. Amino acid sequence: CASSDLGVGETQYF. Variable domain in full (rest from reference TRBV9 and TRBJ2-5): DSGVTQTPKHLITATGQRVTLRCSPRSGDLSVYWYQQSLDQGLQFLIQYYNGEERAKGNILERFSAQQFPDLHSELNLSSLELGDSALYFCASSDLGVGETQYFGPGTRLLVL.

This clone appeared many times. Other DNA sequences of this sample code for an identical CDR3. J is TRBJ1-5 and V is TRBV7-9, with 8 bases matching TRBD1. Germline CDR1 SEHNR, CDR2 FQNEAQ (reference sequence). J was trimmed by 4 bases and V by 1 base; bases with no gene match: 0. The CDR3 is 14 residues long. The CDR3 reads CASSLGTGNQPQHF. The CDR3 bases are TGTGCCAGCAGCTTAGGGACAGGGAATCAGCCCCAGCATTTT.

The chain recombines TRBV10-3 with TRBJ2-3; no firm D call. With 4 bases removed from V and 4 bases from J, the gap between germline ends came to 3 bases. The V gene's germline CDR1 is ENHRY and CDR2 SYGVKD. This CDR3 has 11 residues. The CDR3 DNA reads as TGTGCCATCAGTGTTTCAGATACGCAGTATTTT. Its protein product is CAISVSDTQYF.

This clone was counted once. The chain has TRBV19 and TRBJ1-1; D possibly corresponds to TRBD1 (6 bases). This CDR3 is built from 12 residues. Trimming pared 5 bases from V and 5 bases from J, leaving 9 bases between. Germline V gene sequence: CDR1 LNHDA, CDR2 SQIVND (reference sequence). The CDR3 here is CASSFGQTEAFF. CDR3 coding DNA: TGTGCCAGTAGTTTCGGACAGACTGAAGCTTTCTTT.

The chain combines TRBV6-6 with TRBJ1-2, with 9 bases fitting TRBD1. The CDR3 extends over 15 amino acids. Germline trimming cut 0 bases from V and 8 bases from J; bases unmatched to any gene: 7. The germline gives CDR1 MNHNY, CDR2 SVGAGI (reference sequence). The CDR3 DNA reads as TGTGCCAGCAGTTACTCACCGGGACAGGGTTCCGGCTACACCTTC. Translation: CASSYSPGQGSGYTF.

This clone has a handful of counts. CDR3 bases: TGTGCCAGCAGTGAACTTAGCGGGAGCCACACCGGGGAGCTGTTTTTT. It codes for CASSELSGSHTGELFF. The rearrangement links TRBV6-1 to TRBJ2-2, with 9 bases that match TRBD2. CDR3 length: 16 residues. Germline V gene lookup returns CDR1 MNHNS and CDR2 SASEGT. Trimming took 2 bases from V and 3 from J; bases not matched to a gene: 4.

V usage is TRBV9 and J usage is TRBJ2-1; D might be TRBD2 (6 bases). V was pared by 7 bases and J by 1 base, with 12 bases between. The CDR3 contains 14 residues. The germline gives CDR1 SGDLS, CDR2 YYNGEE. The CDR3 nucleotides read TGTGCCAGCGGACCCGGGGGTTCCTACAATGAGCAGTTCTTC. Translation: CASGPGGSYNEQFF.

The chain has TRBV28 and TRBJ2-7, with TRBD2 matching over 9 bases. In germline, CDR1 is MDHEN, CDR2 SYDVKM. This CDR3 region has 15 residues. The V segment lost 2 bases and the J segment 4 bases; nucleotides outside the gene matches: 6. The CDR3 is CASSLAGGPFYEQYF. The CDR3 coding sequence is TGTGCCAGCAGTTTAGCGGGAGGGCCTTTTTACGAGCAGTACTTC.

The V gene is TRBV27, the J gene TRBJ2-5; maybe TRBD1 (6 bases). There are 12 residues in the CDR3. V lost 7 bases and J 9 bases, leaving 15 bases between the germline ends. Germline-derived CDR1 and CDR2 are MNHEY and SMNVEV (reference sequence). The CDR3 sequence: CASTSRPGAQYF. The CDR3 DNA follows: TGTGCCAGCACAAGCAGACCAGGGGCCCAGTACTTC.

The chain combines TRBV19 with TRBJ1-2, with 7 bases aligning to TRBD1. The V gene's germline CDR1 is LNHDA and CDR2 SQIVND (reference sequence). This CDR3 is 14 amino acids long. V was clipped by 2 bases and J by 4 bases; unmatched bases: 4. In DNA, the CDR3 is TGTGCCAGTAGTATATGGACAGGAGGCTATGGCTACACCTTC. Translation: CASSIWTGGYGYTF.